This entry features one T cell receptor beta chain sequence. This sample's TCRbeta library carried unique molecular identifier barcodes. TCRdb processed the PCR reads anew with MiXCR; each CDR3 protein has one entry. The sample holds more than 450,000 distinct CDR3 sequences; approximately 20% are singletons and the top ten take 3% to 3.5%. The sample belongs to a study of T-cell reconstitution after alpha-beta-depleted transplantation in children. The CDR3 is 14 residues long. Germline V CDR1 and CDR2: DFQATT, SNEGSKA (reference sequence). The trim removed 5 bases at V and 3 bases at J, leaving 8 bases unmatched.

This clonotype was sampled from a human donor who donated a stem cell graft to a child with acute lymphoblastic leukemia. This specimen consisted of PBMCs from the stem cell graft donor, obtained from the stem cell graft. V and J are TRBV20-1 and TRBJ2-3; TRBD2 matches 7 bases. The CDR3 spells CSAPREMGTDTQYF. DNA of the CDR3: TGCAGTGCTCCGCGGGAGATGGGGACAGATACGCAGTATTTT.